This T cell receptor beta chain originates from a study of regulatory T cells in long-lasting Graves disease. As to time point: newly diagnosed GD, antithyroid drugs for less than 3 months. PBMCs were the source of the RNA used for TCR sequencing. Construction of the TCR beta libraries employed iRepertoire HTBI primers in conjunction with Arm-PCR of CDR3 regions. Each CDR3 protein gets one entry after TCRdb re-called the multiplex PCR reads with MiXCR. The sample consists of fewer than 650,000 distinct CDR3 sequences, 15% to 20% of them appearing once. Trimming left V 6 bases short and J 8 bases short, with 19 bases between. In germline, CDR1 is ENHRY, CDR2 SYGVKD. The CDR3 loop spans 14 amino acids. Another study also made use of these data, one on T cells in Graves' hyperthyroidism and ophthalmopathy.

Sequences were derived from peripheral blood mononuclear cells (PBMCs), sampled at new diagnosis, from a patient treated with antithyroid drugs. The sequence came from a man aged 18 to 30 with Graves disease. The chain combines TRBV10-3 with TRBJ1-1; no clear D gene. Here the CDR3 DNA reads TGTGCCATCAGCGCCGAGGTAGGAACTACCGAAGCTTTCTTT. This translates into CAISAEVGTTEAFF.